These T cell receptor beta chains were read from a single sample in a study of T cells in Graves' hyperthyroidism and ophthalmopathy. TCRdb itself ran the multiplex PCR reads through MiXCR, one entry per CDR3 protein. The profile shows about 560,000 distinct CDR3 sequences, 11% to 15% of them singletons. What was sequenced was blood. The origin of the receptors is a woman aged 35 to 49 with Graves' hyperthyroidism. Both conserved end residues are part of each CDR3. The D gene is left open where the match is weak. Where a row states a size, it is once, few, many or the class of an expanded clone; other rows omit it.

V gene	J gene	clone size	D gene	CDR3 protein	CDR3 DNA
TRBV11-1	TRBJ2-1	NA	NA	CASSPGRAGEQFF	TGTGCCAGCAGCCCCGGACGGGCGGGGGAGCAGTTCTTC
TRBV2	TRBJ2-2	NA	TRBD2	CASKPSGSDTGELFF	TGTGCCAGCAAGCCTAGCGGGTCGGACACCGGGGAGCTGTTTTTT
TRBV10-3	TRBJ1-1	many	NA	CAISRDQNTEAFF	TGTGCCATCAGCAGGGACCAAAACACTGAAGCTTTCTTT
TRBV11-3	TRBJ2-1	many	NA	CASSLHGGPKGNEQFF	TGTGCCAGCAGCCTCCATGGCGGTCCGAAGGGGAATGAGCAGTTCTTC
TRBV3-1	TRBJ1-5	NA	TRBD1	CASSQPGQRKERQPQHF	TGTGCCAGCAGCCAGCCGGGACAGAGGAAGGAACGCCAGCCCCAGCATTTT
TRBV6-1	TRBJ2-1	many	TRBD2	CASSSLAGTPHNEQFF	TGTGCCAGCAGTTCGCTAGCGGGAACACCTCACAATGAGCAGTTCTTC
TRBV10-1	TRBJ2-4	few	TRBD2	CASSALAGDIQYF	TGCGCCAGCAGTGCTTTAGCGGGAGACATTCAGTACTTC
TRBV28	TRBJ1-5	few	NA	CATKGSNQPQHF	TGTGCCACCAAAGGTAGCAATCAGCCCCAGCATTTT
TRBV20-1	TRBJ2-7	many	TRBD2	CSASQAGGWYEQYF	TGCAGTGCGAGTCAAGCGGGAGGATGGTACGAGCAGTACTTC
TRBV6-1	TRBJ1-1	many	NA	CASSEGGRATFF	TGTGCCAGCAGTGAAGGAGGCCGGGCCACTTTCTTT
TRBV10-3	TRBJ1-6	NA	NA	CAISEGGGRDNSPLHF	TGTGCCATCAGTGAAGGCGGGGGGAGGGATAATTCACCCCTCCACTTT
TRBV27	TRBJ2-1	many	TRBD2	CASSLSILAGEYNEQFF	TGTGCCAGCAGTTTATCCATACTAGCGGGAGAGTATAATGAGCAGTTCTTC
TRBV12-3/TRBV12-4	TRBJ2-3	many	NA	CASSFASSIDTQYF	TGTGCCAGCAGTTTCGCCTCCAGTATAGATACGCAGTATTTT
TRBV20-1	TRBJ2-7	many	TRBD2	CSARAGLAGKYEQYF	TGCAGTGCTAGAGCAGGACTAGCGGGAAAGTACGAGCAGTACTTC
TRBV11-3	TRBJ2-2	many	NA	CASSLGHGELFF	TGTGCCAGCAGCTTAGGACACGGGGAGCTGTTTTTT
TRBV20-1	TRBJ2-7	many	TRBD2	CSARDLAIAGGFYEQYF	TGCAGTGCTAGAGATCTGGCCATAGCGGGAGGGTTCTACGAGCAGTACTTC
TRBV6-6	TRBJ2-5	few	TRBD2	CASSYSGTSSETQYF	TGTGCCAGCAGTTACTCTGGGACTAGCAGTGAGACCCAGTACTTC
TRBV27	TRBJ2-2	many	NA	CASSQGPGRGTGELFF	TGTGCCAGCAGTCAGGGACCCGGTCGGGGTACCGGGGAGCTGTTTTTT
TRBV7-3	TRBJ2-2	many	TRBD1	CASSPEAGTATRGELFF	TGTGCCAGCAGCCCAGAGGCTGGGACAGCTACCCGCGGGGAGCTGTTTTTT
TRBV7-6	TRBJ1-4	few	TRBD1	CASSLEATGGVREKLFF	TGTGCCAGCAGCTTAGAGGCGACAGGGGGCGTACGGGAAAAACTGTTTTTT
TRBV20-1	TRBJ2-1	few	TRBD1	CSAETGRDNEQFF	TGCAGTGCGGAGACAGGGCGTGACAATGAGCAGTTCTTC
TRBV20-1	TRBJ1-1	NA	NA	CSARGTVAGEAFF	TGCAGTGCTAGAGGGACTGTGGCGGGTGAAGCTTTCTTT
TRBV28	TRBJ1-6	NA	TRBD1	CASTLQGAFSPLHF	TGTGCCAGCACCCTACAGGGGGCTTTTTCACCCCTCCACTTT
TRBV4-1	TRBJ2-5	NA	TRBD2	CASSLYPLLTSGETQYF	TGCGCCAGCAGCCTTTACCCCCTTTTGACTAGCGGGGAGACCCAGTACTTC
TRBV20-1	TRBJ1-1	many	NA	CSARARNTEAFF	TGCAGTGCTAGGGCGAGGAACACTGAAGCTTTCTTT
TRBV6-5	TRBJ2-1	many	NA	CASSYSNSANEQFF	TGTGCCAGCAGTTACTCGAACAGCGCCAATGAGCAGTTCTTC
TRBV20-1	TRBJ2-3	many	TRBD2	CSAPTRLAGFTDTQYF	TGCAGTGCCCCTACCCGGCTAGCGGGGTTCACAGATACGCAGTATTTT
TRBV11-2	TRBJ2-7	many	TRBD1	CASSRDRDAYEQYF	TGTGCCAGCAGCCGGGACAGGGACGCCTACGAGCAGTACTTC
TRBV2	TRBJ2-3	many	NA	CASSDLGIDTQYF	TGTGCCAGCAGTGACTTAGGGATAGATACGCAGTATTTT
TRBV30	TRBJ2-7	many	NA	CAWSTPRVKAYEQYF	TGTGCCTGGAGTACCCCCAGGGTCAAGGCCTACGAGCAGTACTTC
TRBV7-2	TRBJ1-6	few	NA	CASSLGVVGDSPLHF	TGTGCCAGCAGCTTAGGGGTAGTGGGGGATTCACCCCTCCACTTT
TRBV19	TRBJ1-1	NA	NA	CASSIAAKRGSEAFF	TGTGCCAGTAGTATAGCGGCGAAACGGGGCTCTGAAGCTTTCTTT
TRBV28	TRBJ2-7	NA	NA	CASSFHGPSYEQYF	TGTGCCAGCAGTTTTCATGGACCTTCCTACGAGCAGTACTTC
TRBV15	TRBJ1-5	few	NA	CATSHRDNLPPQHF	TGTGCCACCAGCCACCGGGACAACCTTCCGCCCCAGCATTTT
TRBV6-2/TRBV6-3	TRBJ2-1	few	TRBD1	CASSRTWQGARDEQFF	TGTGCCAGCAGCCGAACCTGGCAGGGGGCTAGGGATGAGCAGTTCTTC
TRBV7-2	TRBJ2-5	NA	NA	CASSLTSGAETQYF	TGTGCCAGCAGCTTAACGAGTGGAGCGGAGACCCAGTACTTC
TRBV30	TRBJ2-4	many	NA	CAWSPTLLAKNIQYF	TGTGCCTGGAGTCCTACCCTACTAGCCAAAAACATTCAGTACTTC
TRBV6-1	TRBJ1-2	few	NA	CASSEENGGNYGYTF	TGTGCCAGCAGTGAAGAGAATGGGGGCAACTATGGCTACACCTTC
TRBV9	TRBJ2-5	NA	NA	CASSGSWWETQYF	TGTGCCAGCAGCGGCTCCTGGTGGGAGACCCAGTACTTC
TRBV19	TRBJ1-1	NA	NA	CASYRNTEAFF	TGTGCCAGTTACAGGAACACTGAAGCTTTCTTT
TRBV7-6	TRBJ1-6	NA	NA	CASSLGRGNNSPLHF	TGTGCCAGCAGCTTGGGCAGGGGAAATAATTCACCCCTCCACTTT
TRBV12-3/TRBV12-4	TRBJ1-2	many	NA	CASSLNRRERRPYGYTF	TGTGCCAGCAGTTTAAATCGTCGAGAGAGAAGGCCCTATGGCTACACCTTC
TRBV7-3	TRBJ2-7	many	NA	CASSLRGGRDEQYF	TGTGCCAGCAGCTTGAGAGGGGGTCGGGACGAGCAGTACTTC
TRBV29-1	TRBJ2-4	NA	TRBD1	CSVDTGGPGNIQYF	TGCAGCGTTGATACAGGGGGCCCTGGAAACATTCAGTACTTC
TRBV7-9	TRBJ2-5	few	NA	CASSFQAGEETQYF	TGTGCCAGCAGCTTTCAAGCAGGGGAAGAGACCCAGTACTTC
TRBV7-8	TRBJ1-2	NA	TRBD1	CASSSSWTGGNGYTF	TGTGCCAGCAGCTCGAGCTGGACAGGGGGCAATGGCTACACCTTC
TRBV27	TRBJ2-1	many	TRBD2	CASSVTGTSGNEQFF	TGTGCCAGCAGTGTAACCGGGACTAGCGGGAATGAGCAGTTCTTC
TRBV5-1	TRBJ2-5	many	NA	CASSFDRHGETQYF	TGCGCCAGCAGCTTCGACCGCCATGGGGAGACCCAGTACTTC
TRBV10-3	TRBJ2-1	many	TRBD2	CAISEKTSGREYEQFF	TGTGCCATCAGTGAGAAGACTAGCGGGAGGGAGTATGAGCAGTTCTTC
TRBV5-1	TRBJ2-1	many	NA	CASSGKLDHSYNEQFF	TGCGCCAGCAGCGGGAAACTAGACCACTCCTACAATGAGCAGTTCTTC
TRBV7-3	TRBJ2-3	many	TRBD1	CASSPAGTGLDTQYF	TGTGCCAGCAGCCCCGCCGGGACAGGGCTAGATACGCAGTATTTT
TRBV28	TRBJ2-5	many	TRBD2	CASSRLAVETQYF	TGTGCCAGCAGTCGACTAGCCGTAGAGACCCAGTACTTC